The clone carrying this T cell receptor beta chain came up a few times. As processed by the authors: Estimates of nucleated cell counts were drawn from the amplification of reference gene primers. Using immunoSEQ multiplex PCR, the repertoire was profiled, and TCRdb retains in-frame clones only, with some absent. The V and J calls and clone size are taken from that table; D and trimming were inferred from the DNA. This table holds about 99,000 clones, 79% found once. This sample was included in a study of blood T cell repertoires in COVID-19. Turning to the study itself: Specimens from acute and convalescent COVID-19 originated in the United States, Italy and Spain.

V lost 5 bases, J lost 1 base, and 8 bases lay in between. CDR1 and CDR2 (germline): MNHEY, SVGAGI. The CDR3 is made up of 13 amino acids. Specimen: peripheral blood. The chain combines TRBV6-5 with TRBJ1-1; no reliable D call. The clonotype comes from a woman of 80 years or more with active or convalescent COVID-19. CDR3 region: CASSQTGNTEAFF. The CDR3 nucleotides read TGTGCCAGCAGTCAGACGGGGAACACTGAAGCTTTCTTT.